The TCR beta chain under discussion was sequenced for a study of CD8 T cells in Susac syndrome. Study-wide context: Clinical remission applied to about 8 sequenced Susac syndrome patients, and roughly six had active disease.

CDR1 and CDR2 (germline): DFQATT, SNEGSKA (reference sequence). V lost 0 bases and J lost 4, with 9 bases in between. The length of the CDR3 is 14 residues. Sequencing of TCR beta covered CD8+ and CD4+ T cells obtained from blood. In contrast to the negatively isolated CD8+ and CD4+ T cells, TEMRA cells were FACS-enriched. The RNA, about 0.5 to 1 ug, was put through reverse transcription using random hexamers. Across 54 Vbeta and 13 Jbeta, TCR beta CDR3 was amplified with immunoSEQ multiplex PCR. TCRdb recomputed calls from the immunoSEQ multiplex PCR reads with MiXCR, one row per CDR3 protein. Of about 110,000 distinct CDR3 sequences listed, 94% are singletons.

This TCR came from a human donor with Susac syndrome. The V and J genes are TRBV20-1 and TRBJ2-2, with no clear D. Sequenced input: CD8+ T cells from PBMCs. The CDR3 region is CSARDLRPTGELFF. The DNA for the CDR3 is TGCAGTGCTAGAGATTTGAGGCCCACCGGGGAGCTGTTTTTT.